One sample yielded the 10 T cell receptor beta chains listed below, sequenced in a study of CD8 T cells in Susac syndrome. Random hexamers served to reverse transcribe roughly 0.5 to 1 ug RNA. Each CDR3 protein gets one entry after TCRdb re-called the immunoSEQ multiplex PCR reads with MiXCR. This table has about 300,000 distinct CDR3 sequences, about 90% appearing once. The sample was CD4+ T cells from PBMCs. These receptor sequences come from a human donor with multiple sclerosis.

Written as DNA, the CDR3 is TGTGCCAGCAGCTTAGCTAGGTGGGAGCAGTTCTTC. Residues: CASSLARWEQFF. The rearrangement joins TRBV7-9 to TRBJ2-1; D is ambiguous. CDR1 is SEHNR and CDR2 is FQNEAQ in the germline V gene (reference sequence). V shed 0 bases and J shed 10 bases, with 7 bases lying between them. CDR3 length: 12 residues. The full variable domain, its missing parts supplied by reference TRBV7-9 and TRBJ2-1, is DTGVSQNPRHKITKRGQNVTFRCDPISEHNRLYWYRQTLGQGPEFLTYFQNEAQLEKSRLLSDRFSAERPKGSFSTLEIQRTEQGDSAMYLCASSLARWEQFFGPGTRLTVL.

The V and J genes are TRBV4-2 and TRBJ2-1; 10 bases line up with TRBD2. Per the germline V gene, CDR1 is LGHNA and CDR2 is YNFKEQ. Trimming at V came to 0 bases and at J to 5 bases, leaving 7 bases not matched to a gene. The CDR3 has 17 amino acids. This chain's CDR3 is CASSQDRGLAGDNEQFF. The CDR3 nucleotides are TGTGCCAGCAGCCAAGATAGGGGGCTAGCGGGGGACAATGAGCAGTTCTTC.

The chain recombines TRBV7-9 with TRBJ2-7; D not resolved. From germline, CDR1 is SEHNR and CDR2 FQNEAQ (reference sequence). This CDR3 spans 12 amino acids. Trimming took 2 bases from V and 5 from J, leaving 7 bases between them. For the CDR3, the DNA is TGTGCCAGCAGCTTAATCGGTCACGAGCAGTACTTC. It translates to CASSLIGHEQYF.

The chain combines TRBV7-8 with TRBJ2-1; tentative D call: TRBD2 (5 bases). Trimming removed 1 base from V and 5 bases from J, with 15 bases in between. The CDR3 is 16 residues long. From germline, CDR1 is SGHVS and CDR2 FQNEAQ. In nucleotides, the CDR3 is TGTGCCAGCAGCTTAGGTCTGAGGGCTCGGGACAATGAGCAGTTCTTC. As protein: CASSLGLRARDNEQFF.

This clonotype appeared once. The rearrangement joins TRBV19 to TRBJ1-5, with 7 bases fitting TRBD1. V lost 5 bases, J lost 7 bases, and 11 bases stayed unmatched. Germline CDR1 reads LNHDA; CDR2 reads SQIVND (reference sequence). The CDR3 covers 15 residues. The CDR3, as DNA: TGTGCCAGTAGTTTCTCACAGGGGTGGGGGCAGCCCCAGCATTTT. Protein product: CASSFSQGWGQPQHF.

J is TRBJ2-1 and V is TRBV11-3; TRBD1 matches at 10 bases. This CDR3 contains 13 residues. CDR1 SGHNT and CDR2 YENEEA come from the germline V gene. V gave up 1 base and J gave up 12 bases; unmatched junction bases: 3. The CDR3 protein is CASSLGGTGAQFF. The CDR3 bases are TGTGCCAGCAGCTTAGGAGGGACAGGGGCGCAGTTCTTC.

V usage is TRBV4-3 and J usage is TRBJ2-5, with TRBD2 identical over 11 bases. CDR1 is LGHNA, CDR2 YSLEER, per germline. This CDR3 region has 16 residues. Germline trimming cut 0 bases from V and 5 bases from J; bases unmatched to any gene: 5. CDR3 sequence: CASSQDSGRAGETQYF. As DNA, the CDR3 is TGCGCCAGCAGCCAAGATAGCGGGAGGGCCGGGGAGACCCAGTACTTC.

The V and J genes are TRBV19 and TRBJ2-1; D is uncertain. The CDR3 loop spans 16 amino acids. V dropped 2 bases and J dropped 2 bases, with 13 bases sitting between them. Germline V lookup: CDR1 LNHDA, CDR2 SQIVND (reference sequence). The CDR3 protein is CASSITGLNPYNEQFF. CDR3 sequence (DNA): TGTGCCAGTAGTATAACCGGCTTGAACCCCTACAATGAGCAGTTCTTC. The entire variable domain, with the rest obtained from reference TRBV19 and TRBJ2-1, is as follows: DGGITQSPKYLFRKEGQNVTLSCEQNLNHDAMYWYRQDPGQGLRLIYYSQIVNDFQKGDIAEGYSVSREKKESFPLTVTSAQKNPTAFYLCASSITGLNPYNEQFFGPGTRLTVL.

The rearrangement uses TRBV24-1 and TRBJ1-4, with TRBD1 matching 7 bases. The CDR3 is 14 amino acids. The V gene's germline CDR1 is KGHDR and CDR2 SFDVKD. V lost 3 bases to trimming and J lost 8 bases; unmatched junction nucleotides: 5. CDR3 coding DNA: TGTGCCACCAGTGATGGGAGACAGGGCGAAAAACTGTTTTTT. Translated, it gives CATSDGRQGEKLFF.

This rearrangement joins TRBV20-1 to TRBJ2-3; D is perhaps TRBD2 (6 bases). CDR1 is DFQATT, CDR2 SNEGSKA, per germline (reference sequence). The CDR3 has 13 amino acids. Trimming removed 0 bases at V and 6 bases at J, with 10 bases between. The CDR3 DNA reads as TGCAGTGCTAGAGACCTAGCGCGGGATACGCAGTATTTT. As protein: CSARDLARDTQYF.